The rows below give T cell receptor beta chains drawn from one sample of a study of T cell changes during pregnancy in multiple sclerosis. The repertoire was sequenced with immunoSEQ multiplex PCR; TCRdb's copy has only in-frame clones and lacks some. Among more than 70,000 clones listed, 85% to 95% were seen once. Here the sequenced sample was peripheral blood, taken in the second trimester of pregnancy. Receptors originate from a female donor with multiple sclerosis, enrolled in a pregnancy study. The CDR3 runs from the conserved cysteine through the conserved F or W. The D gene is left open where the match is weak. The listing skips clone size in some rows; elsewhere it reads once, few, many or a size class.

clone size,J gene,V gene,D gene,CDR3 protein,CDR3 DNA
NA,TRBJ1-4,TRBV2,NA,CASSLLGSNEKLFF,TGTGCCAGCAGCCTTCTCGGTTCCAATGAAAAACTGTTTTTT
NA,TRBJ2-1,TRBV19,NA,CASSITNEQFF,TGTGCCAGTAGTATAACAAATGAGCAGTTCTTC
NA,TRBJ2-1,TRBV29-1,NA,CSVEYFSENEQFF,TGCAGCGTTGAGTATTTTAGCGAGAATGAGCAGTTCTTC
NA,TRBJ2-1,TRBV4-1,NA,CASSQIPNEQFF,TGCGCCAGCAGCCAAATCCCTAATGAGCAGTTCTTC
NA,TRBJ2-2,TRBV19,TRBD1,CASRRQGGTGELFF,TGTGCCAGCCGGAGACAGGGTGGAACCGGGGAGCTGTTTTTT
few,TRBJ1-6,TRBV18,NA,CASSPRGGESPLHF,TGTGCCAGCTCACCGCGAGGAGGTGAGTCACCCCTCCACTTT
NA,TRBJ2-2,TRBV7-3,TRBD1,CASRVDRETGELFF,TGTGCCAGCAGGGTAGACAGGGAAACCGGGGAGCTGTTTTTT
NA,TRBJ2-2,TRBV7-2,TRBD2,CASSSHSGGGTGELFF,TGTGCCAGCAGCTCCCATAGCGGGGGGGGCACCGGGGAGCTGTTTTTT
NA,TRBJ1-3,TRBV6-5,NA,CASSYREEGGNTIYF,TGTGCCAGCAGTTATAGGGAGGAGGGTGGAAACACCATATATTTT
NA,TRBJ2-1,TRBV7-9,TRBD2,CASSLVVAGEGNEQFF,TGTGCCAGCAGCTTAGTGGTTGCGGGGGAGGGCAATGAGCAGTTCTTC
once,TRBJ2-2,TRBV29-1,NA,CSVEERWSGELFF,TGCAGCGTTGAAGAGAGGTGGTCCGGGGAGCTGTTTTTT
once,TRBJ1-1,TRBV4-2,NA,CASSHGQMNTEAFF,TGTGCCAGCAGCCATGGACAGATGAACACTGAAGCTTTCTTT
once,TRBJ1-4,TRBV30,NA,CAWSVQEGRIANEKLFF,TGTGCCTGGAGTGTACAGGAGGGGAGGATAGCTAATGAAAAACTGTTTTTT
NA,TRBJ1-2,TRBV2,TRBD1,CASSEAREGAEGYTF,TGTGCCAGCAGTGAAGCTCGGGAGGGGGCGGAGGGCTACACCTTC
NA,TRBJ1-3,TRBV11-3,TRBD1,CASSLDRGRSGNTIYF,TGTGCCAGCAGCTTAGATAGGGGGCGGAGCGGAAACACCATATATTTT
NA,TRBJ2-7,TRBV6-5,TRBD1,CASSNRGYEQYF,TGTGCCAGCAGCAACAGGGGCTACGAGCAGTACTTC
NA,TRBJ2-3,TRBV6-1,TRBD2,CASSEGIGGGHTDTQYF,TGTGCCAGCAGTGAAGGCATCGGCGGGGGGCACACAGATACGCAGTATTTT
NA,TRBJ1-2,TRBV6-5,TRBD1,CASGDRIHGYTF,TGTGCCAGCGGGGACAGGATCCATGGCTACACCTTC
NA,TRBJ2-1,TRBV7-9,TRBD2,CASSRGTSSINEQFF,TGTGCCAGCAGCCGAGGGACTAGTTCTATAAATGAGCAGTTCTTC
NA,TRBJ2-7,TRBV7-2,NA,CASSGGTKIYEQYF,TGTGCCAGCAGCGGCGGGACGAAGATTTACGAGCAGTACTTC
NA,TRBJ1-1,TRBV10-2,NA,CASSESVRVAFF,TGCGCCAGCAGTGAGTCTGTGAGGGTAGCTTTCTTT
once,TRBJ2-7,TRBV6-6,NA,CASSPQGGVYYEQYF,TGTGCCAGCAGTCCACAGGGTGGGGTTTACTACGAGCAGTACTTC
NA,TRBJ2-2,TRBV6-1,NA,CASSELQGAGELFF,TGTGCCAGCAGTGAACTACAGGGAGCCGGGGAGCTGTTTTTT
NA,TRBJ1-2,TRBV7-9,NA,CASSSPLGQNNYGYTF,TGTGCCAGCAGCTCTCCGTTGGGGCAGAACAACTATGGCTACACCTTC
NA,TRBJ2-5,TRBV14,NA,CASSQDFGTTQYF,TGTGCCAGCAGCCAAGATTTCGGGACTACCCAGTACTTC
NA,TRBJ1-4,TRBV2,NA,CASSLREANEKLFF,TGTGCCAGCAGTCTTCGGGAGGCTAATGAAAAACTGTTTTTT
NA,TRBJ2-1,TRBV6-5,TRBD1,CASSYVSGGNEQFF,TGTGCCAGCAGTTACGTTTCAGGGGGCAATGAGCAGTTCTTC
NA,TRBJ1-1,TRBV27,TRBD1,CASSPGTGWGAFF,TGTGCCAGCAGTCCTGGGACAGGATGGGGAGCTTTCTTT
once,TRBJ1-1,TRBV5-1,TRBD1,CASSFGQGENTEAFF,TGCGCCAGCAGCTTCGGACAGGGGGAAAACACTGAAGCTTTCTTT
NA,TRBJ1-4,TRBV7-9,TRBD1,CASSFGTGVATNEKLFF,TGTGCCAGCAGCTTTGGGACAGGGGTTGCAACTAATGAAAAACTGTTTTTT
NA,TRBJ2-3,TRBV5-4,NA,CASAPDSVHGTDTQYF,TGTGCCAGCGCCCCCGACAGTGTCCATGGCACAGATACGCAGTATTTT
NA,TRBJ2-5,TRBV4-1,NA,CASSQDGGGETQYF,TGCGCCAGCAGCCAAGACGGCGGTGGGGAGACCCAGTACTTC
NA,TRBJ2-3,TRBV27,NA,CASSIWGVGTDTQYF,TGTGCCAGCAGTATTTGGGGGGTTGGGACAGATACGCAGTATTTT
NA,TRBJ2-7,TRBV4-1,NA,CASSKGAGESYEQYF,TGCGCCAGCAGCAAAGGTGCCGGGGAGTCCTACGAGCAGTACTTC
NA,TRBJ1-3,TRBV19,TRBD1,CASRRQGFSGNTIYF,TGTGCCAGTAGGCGACAGGGATTCTCTGGAAACACCATATATTTT
once,TRBJ2-1,TRBV11-2,NA,CASSLVTSEQFF,TGTGCCAGCAGCTTAGTTACATCAGAGCAGTTCTTC
NA,TRBJ2-5,TRBV7-3,NA,CASSAGTQKYF,TGTGCCAGCAGCGCTGGGACACAAAAGTACTTC
once,TRBJ2-1,TRBV5-4,NA,CARGNDGNNEQFF,TGTGCCAGGGGAAACGACGGGAACAATGAGCAGTTCTTC
NA,TRBJ2-2,TRBV7-7,NA,CASSFGPNTGELFF,TGTGCTAGCAGCTTTGGGCCTAACACCGGGGAGCTGTTTTTT
few,TRBJ2-3,TRBV6-4,TRBD2,CASSDGSGGDTQYF,TGTGCCAGCAGTGACGGAAGCGGGGGAGATACGCAGTATTTT
NA,TRBJ1-2,TRBV5-1,NA,CASSITDRHYGYTF,TGCGCCAGCAGCATAACCGACAGGCACTATGGCTACACCTTC